The 25 T cell receptor beta chains below were found in one sample sequenced in a study of multiple sclerosis patients with progressive multifocal leukoencephalopathy. Only in-frame clones appear in the TCRdb table, and some are missing; sequencing was by immunoSEQ multiplex PCR. Of roughly 30,000 clones listed, approximately 90% are singletons. Time point indicated: before natalizumab initiation. The sequencing sample was made of PBMCs. The receptor source for this set is a human donor with multiple sclerosis.

The rearrangement joins TRBV9 to TRBJ2-2; D is possibly TRBD2 (6 bases). Trimming left V 4 bases short and J 8 bases short, with 15 bases between. The CDR3 runs to 14 residues. Germline V gene data show CDR1 as SGDLS and CDR2 as YYNGEE. The CDR3 spells CASSLAGGGGELFF. The CDR3 DNA reads TGTGCCAGCAGCCTCGCCGGGGGAGGTGGGGAGCTGTTTTTT. Full variable domain (remainder filled in from reference TRBV9 and TRBJ2-2): DSGVTQTPKHLITATGQRVTLRCSPRSGDLSVYWYQQSLDQGLQFLIQYYNGEERAKGNILERFSAQQFPDLHSELNLSSLELGDSALYFCASSLAGGGGELFFGEGSRLTVL.

The V gene is TRBV19, the J gene TRBJ1-2; 7 bases fit TRBD1. This CDR3 spans 13 amino acids. The trim removed 6 bases at V and 3 bases at J, leaving 4 bases unmatched. Germline-derived CDR1 and CDR2 are LNHDA and SQIVND (reference sequence). The DNA for the CDR3 is TGTGCCAGTAGGGCCGACAGGGACTATGGCTACACCTTC. Protein product: CASRADRDYGYTF. The whole variable domain, filled in from reference TRBV19 and TRBJ1-2, reads DGGITQSPKYLFRKEGQNVTLSCEQNLNHDAMYWYRQDPGQGLRLIYYSQIVNDFQKGDIAEGYSVSREKKESFPLTVTSAQKNPTAFYLCASRADRDYGYTFGSGTRLTVV.

V and J are TRBV30 and TRBJ2-7; D is perhaps TRBD1 (6 bases). V gave up 2 bases and J gave up 2 bases, with 7 bases separating them. Germline V gene sequence: CDR1 GTSNPN, CDR2 SVGIG (reference sequence). CDR3 size: 12 residues. CDR3 protein: CAWSTGPYEQYF. For the CDR3, the DNA is TGTGCCTGGAGTACAGGGCCCTACGAGCAGTACTTC. Full variable domain (missing parts from reference TRBV30 and TRBJ2-7): SQTIHQWPATLVQPVGSPLSLECTVEGTSNPNLYWYRQAAGRGLQLLFYSVGIGQISSEVPQNLSASRPQDRQFILSSKKLLLSDSGFYLCAWSTGPYEQYFGPGTRLTVT.

The chain joins TRBV4-3 to TRBJ1-3, with unresolved D. Germline assignment: CDR1 LGHNA and CDR2 YSLEER. This CDR3 region has 13 residues. The V gene lost 1 base and the J gene lost 9 bases, with 10 bases spanning the gap. The CDR3 reads CASSQVALSTIYF. CDR3 sequence (DNA): TGCGCCAGCAGCCAAGTAGCCCTGTCCACCATATATTTT.

The chain recombines TRBV6-1 with TRBJ2-3; D perhaps matches TRBD2 (6 bases). The germline V gene encodes CDR1 MNHNS and CDR2 SASEGT. Trimming left V 7 bases short and J 2 bases short, with 10 bases between. The CDR3 runs 13 residues. CDR3 protein: CASMAGNTDTQYF. The CDR3 bases are TGTGCCAGCATGGCGGGAAACACAGATACGCAGTATTTT.

CDR3 coding DNA: TGTGCCAGCAGTAGACAGCCGAACACCGGGGAGCTGTTTTTT. Its translation: CASSRQPNTGELFF. The chain links TRBV6-5 to TRBJ2-2, with D perhaps matching TRBD1 (5 bases). Germline V CDR1 and CDR2: MNHEY, SVGAGI. There are 14 residues in the CDR3. The ends were cut back, 5 bases at V and 0 bases at J, with 7 bases in the middle.

CDR3 region: CASSLLTTNEKLFF. Here the CDR3 DNA reads TGTGCCAGCAGCTTATTAACAACTAATGAAAAACTGTTTTTT. The rearrangement links TRBV7-9 to TRBJ1-4, with unresolved D. V was cut by 2 bases and J by 0 bases, with 4 bases left in between. In germline, CDR1 is SEHNR, CDR2 FQNEAQ (reference sequence). The CDR3 spans 14 residues.

This clone was recorded once. The chain links TRBV12-5 to TRBJ2-3, with 8 bases fitting TRBD1. The CDR3 is 14 residues long. Trimming at V came to 4 bases and at J to 3 bases, leaving 3 bases not matched to a gene. Germline-derived CDR1 and CDR2 are LGHNT and FRNRAP. CDR3 protein: CASGSNRGTDTQYF. The CDR3 coding sequence is TGTGCTAGTGGTTCGAACAGGGGGACAGATACGCAGTATTTT.

This clone was picked up one time. In DNA, the CDR3 is TGTGCCAGCAGTTTTTCAGGGAAGGGCACTGAAGCTTTCTTT. As protein: CASSFSGKGTEAFF. The J gene is TRBJ1-1, the V gene TRBV6-6; D is possibly TRBD1 (5 bases). Germline-derived CDR1 and CDR2 are MNHNY and SVGAGI (reference sequence). The CDR3 has 14 amino acids. The V gene lost 4 bases and the J gene lost 4 bases, with 13 bases spanning the gap.

The genes are TRBV5-6 and TRBJ1-6, with 7 bases aligning to TRBD1. CDR1 is SGHDT and CDR2 is YYEEEE in the germline V gene. Germline trimming cut 2 bases from V and 8 bases from J; bases unmatched to any gene: 13. The CDR3 spans 17 residues. CDR3 residues: CASSFMFWGQTYSPLHF. The CDR3 coding sequence is TGTGCCAGCAGCTTTATGTTTTGGGGACAGACATATTCACCCCTCCACTTT.

The gene calls are TRBV5-5 and TRBJ1-4; D is ambiguous. With 2 bases removed from V and 3 bases from J, the gap between germline ends came to 11 bases. The CDR3 loop spans 15 amino acids. Germline values: CDR1 SGHKS, CDR2 YYEKEE (reference sequence). The CDR3 coding sequence is TGTGCCAGCAGCTTTGGTCCACAACCTAATGAAAAACTGTTTTTT. This gives the protein CASSFGPQPNEKLFF.

The CDR3 here is CATSRVGGRQGLEQFF. CDR3 nucleotide sequence: TGTGCCACCAGCAGAGTGGGGGGCCGCCAGGGGCTGGAGCAGTTCTTC. The chain employs TRBV15 and TRBJ2-1; D is perhaps TRBD1 or TRBD2 (6 bases each). The germline V and J ends were trimmed by 1 base and 10 bases, with 20 bases remaining between them. This CDR3 comprises 16 residues. The germline V gene encodes CDR1 LNHNV and CDR2 YYDKDF (reference sequence).

This chain connects TRBV6-5 to TRBJ2-7; 10 nucleotides agree with TRBD2. With 6 bases clipped from V and 7 bases from J, the junction kept 9 bases outside the gene matches. CDR3 size: 14 residues. Germline CDR1 MNHEY, CDR2 SVGAGI. DNA for the CDR3: TGTGCCAGCAGAAGGGCTAGCGGGAGCTTAGAGCAGTACTTC. Translation: CASRRASGSLEQYF.

In its sample, this clone was seen once. The DNA of the CDR3 is TGCGCCAGCAGCTCCATGACTAGCGGGGGCACAGATACGCAGTATTTT. Protein product: CASSSMTSGGTDTQYF. The chain uses TRBV4-3 and TRBJ2-3, with 11 nucleotides matching TRBD2. CDR1 and CDR2 from the germline V gene are LGHNA and YSLEER. This CDR3 region has 16 residues. The J segment lost 1 base and the V segment lost 5 bases, leaving 5 bases of the junction unmatched.

For this clone: One junction end disagrees with the germline gene, perhaps due to a read error. The chain links TRBV19 to TRBJ2-7, with 12 positions matching TRBD2. The CDR3 consists of 15 residues. Germline V gives CDR1 LNHDA, CDR2 SQIVND (reference sequence). The DNA of the CDR3 is TGTGCCAGTAGAATACTAGCGGGAGGCAGTTACGGGCAGTACTTC. Its translation: CASRILAGGSYGQYF.

The chain combines TRBV28 with TRBJ2-7; D gene ambiguous. The CDR3 is made up of 14 amino acids. The germline V and J ends were trimmed by 6 bases and 3 bases, with 15 bases remaining between them. Germline V lookup: CDR1 MDHEN, CDR2 SYDVKM. The CDR3 DNA reads TGTGCCAGCAGACGACCTGGAGCGAGCTACGAGCAGTACTTC. This encodes CASRRPGASYEQYF.

The chain joins TRBV27 to TRBJ1-2, with unresolved D. The CDR3 covers 14 residues. Per germline, CDR1 MNHEY and CDR2 SMNVEV (reference sequence). Trimming cost V 3 bases and J 2 bases, with 10 bases left between them. The DNA of the CDR3 is TGTGCCAGCAGTTTTTTGTCCGGCAACTATGGCTACACCTTC. It codes for CASSFLSGNYGYTF.

This rearrangement joins TRBV7-2 to TRBJ2-2, with 7 nucleotides matching TRBD2. Germline CDR1 and CDR2: SGHTA and FQGNSA. CDR3 length equals 16 residues. V shed 1 base and J 1 base; nucleotides not matched to a gene: 3. The chain's CDR3 is CASSLGSSGNTGELFF. CDR3 DNA sequence: TGTGCCAGCAGCTTAGGGTCTAGCGGGAACACCGGGGAGCTGTTTTTT.

This chain joins TRBV7-9 and TRBJ2-5, with D perhaps assigned TRBD1 or TRBD2 (6 bases each). The germline gives CDR1 SEHNR, CDR2 FQNEAQ (reference sequence). Trimming removed 5 bases from V and 5 bases from J, with 18 bases in between. This CDR3 has 15 amino acids. The CDR3 DNA reads TGTGCCAGCAGCCAACAGAGGGGGGCCGGGGAGACCCAGTACTTC. Protein: CASSQQRGAGETQYF.

The chain couples TRBV5-1 to TRBJ1-5, with D possibly TRBD1 on 5 matching bases. The CDR3 is made up of 13 amino acids. CDR1 and CDR2 from the germline V gene are SGHRS and YFSETQ. V was clipped by 4 bases and J by 7 bases, with 12 bases between them. Here the CDR3 reads CASSQTPGQPQHF. CDR3 DNA sequence: TGCGCCAGCAGCCAAACCCCAGGGCAGCCCCAGCATTTT. Based on the CDR3 plus reference TRBV5-1 and TRBJ1-5, the full variable domain is KAGVTQTPRYLIKTRGQQVTLSCSPISGHRSVSWYQQTPGQGLQFLFEYFSETQRNKGNFPGRFSGRQFSNSRSEMNVSTLELGDSALYLCASSQTPGQPQHFGDGTRLSIL.

The genes are TRBV7-9 and TRBJ1-1, with TRBD1 matching 11 bases. J gave up 1 base and V 5 bases, and 6 bases lay outside the gene matches. The length of the CDR3 is 16 residues. The germline gives CDR1 SEHNR, CDR2 FQNEAQ (reference sequence). CDR3 in amino acids: CASSVDRGLGNTEAFF. DNA for the CDR3: TGTGCCAGCAGCGTGGACAGGGGGCTAGGGAACACTGAAGCTTTCTTT.

The rearrangement links TRBV9 to TRBJ2-1; 11 positions agree with TRBD2. This CDR3 has 15 amino acids. V lost 1 base, J lost 7 bases, and 4 bases stayed unmatched. Germline V gene data show CDR1 as SGDLS and CDR2 as YYNGEE. The CDR3 nucleotides are TGTGCCAGCAGCGTAACTAGCGGGAGAGAAAATGAGCAGTTCTTC. Encoded protein: CASSVTSGRENEQFF.

This clone was picked up one time. The chain couples TRBV27 to TRBJ1-2, with 7 bases aligning to TRBD1. Germline loops: CDR1 MNHEY, CDR2 SMNVEV (reference sequence). The CDR3 spans 15 residues. V was pared by 2 bases and J by 6 bases, with 9 bases of the junction left unmatched. CDR3 nucleotides: TGTGCCAGCAGTTTAAGGGGGACAGCTAGGAATGGCTACACCTTC. Residues: CASSLRGTARNGYTF.

This rearrangement joins TRBV5-1 to TRBJ2-5; D may match TRBD1 or TRBD2 (5 bases each). V shed 5 bases and J shed 5 bases, with 13 bases lying between them. CDR3 size: 13 residues. The V gene's germline CDR1 is SGHRS and CDR2 YFSETQ. The CDR3 DNA reads as TGCGCCAGCAGTACAGGCGGGCGGGAGACCCAGTACTTC. This gives the protein CASSTGGRETQYF.

The V and J genes are TRBV27 and TRBJ2-7; TRBD2 matches 12 bases. The CDR3 runs 18 residues. CDR1 is MNHEY, CDR2 SMNVEV, per germline (reference sequence). V dropped 10 bases and J dropped 5; count of bases not matched to a gene: 21. The CDR3 spells CATAARGRATSGRHEQYF. In DNA, the CDR3 is TGTGCCACCGCGGCGAGGGGGCGGGCAACTAGCGGGAGGCACGAGCAGTACTTC.